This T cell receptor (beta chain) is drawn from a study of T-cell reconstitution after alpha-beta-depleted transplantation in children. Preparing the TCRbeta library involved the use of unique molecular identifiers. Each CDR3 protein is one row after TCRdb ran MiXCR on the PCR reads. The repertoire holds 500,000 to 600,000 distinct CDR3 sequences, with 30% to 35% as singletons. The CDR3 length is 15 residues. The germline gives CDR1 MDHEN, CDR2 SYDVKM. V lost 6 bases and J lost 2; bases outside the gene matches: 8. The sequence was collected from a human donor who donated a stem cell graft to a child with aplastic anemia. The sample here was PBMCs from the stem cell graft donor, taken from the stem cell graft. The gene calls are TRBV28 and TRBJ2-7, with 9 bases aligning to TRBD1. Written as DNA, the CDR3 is TGTGCCAGCAGCGAGACAGGGGGTGAGACCTACGAGCAGTACTTC. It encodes CASSETGGETYEQYF.